These 10 T cell receptor beta chains were all obtained from the same sample, sequenced in a study of OX40 agonist ivuxolimab in advanced cancers. Profiling relied on immunoSEQ multiplex PCR, and the TCRdb table lists in-frame clones only, not all of them. The profile shows 60,000 or so clones, approximately 87% of them singletons. The sample in question was CD4+ or CD8+ T cells sorted from blood, obtained in a trial of the OX40 agonist ivuxolimab. The source is an adult with an advanced solid tumor such as melanoma, head and neck, liver or kidney cancer.

The V and J genes are TRBV6-6 and TRBJ1-5; TRBD1 aligns across 7 bases. The V and J ends lost 0 bases and 6 bases, in that order; junction bases with no gene match: 2. This CDR3 region has 14 residues. Germline CDR1 and CDR2: MNHNY and SVGAGI (reference sequence). CDR3 in amino acids: CASSYSTGSQPQHF. CDR3 nucleotides: TGTGCCAGCAGTTACTCGACAGGGTCTCAGCCCCAGCATTTT.

V is TRBV2 and J is TRBJ2-5; TRBD2 is a possible D gene (6 bases). In germline, CDR1 is SNHLY, CDR2 FYNNEI. Between the trimmed V and J ends, which lost 6 bases and 1 base, there was a span of 21 bases. This CDR3 is 17 amino acids long. The CDR3 here is CASSYRRGTRLQETQYF. In DNA form, the CDR3 reads TGTGCCAGCAGCTACCGTCGCGGGACTCGCCTCCAAGAGACCCAGTACTTC. Full variable domain (rest looked up from reference TRBV2 and TRBJ2-5): EPEVTQTPSHQVTQMGQEVILRCVPISNHLYFYWYRQILGQKVEFLVSFYNNEISEKSEIFDDQFSVERPDGSNFTLKIRSTKLEDSAMYFCASSYRRGTRLQETQYFGPGTRLLVL.

CDR3 sequence (DNA): TGTGCCAGCAGCACGTCCTATGCAGCGTACGAGCAGTACTTC. It encodes CASSTSYAAYEQYF. The chain joins TRBV27 to TRBJ2-7; D unresolved. This CDR3 is built from 14 residues. Germline values: CDR1 MNHEY, CDR2 SMNVEV (reference sequence). V was pared by 6 bases and J by 4 bases, with 16 bases between.

V and J are TRBV6-7 and TRBJ1-2; TRBD1 might be the D (6 bases). TRBV6-7 is reported as an ORF; its role is uncertain. The V gene lost 6 bases and the J gene lost 0 bases, with 17 bases spanning the gap. The CDR3 has 16 residues. CDR3 sequence reads: CASRGQGNPTNYGYTF. CDR3 coding DNA: TGTGCCAGCAGGGGGCAGGGGAACCCCACTAACTATGGCTACACCTTC.

The J gene is TRBJ2-5, the V gene TRBV28, with a tentative D call TRBD1 (7 bases). This CDR3 has 15 residues. Germline assignment: CDR1 MDHEN and CDR2 SYDVKM. The V and J ends lost 2 bases and 8 bases respectively, with 18 bases between them. This chain's CDR3 is CASSLGGGGGGTQYF. Here the CDR3 DNA reads TGTGCCAGCAGTTTAGGCGGAGGGGGCGGAGGCACCCAGTACTTC.

The chain carries TRBV7-9 and TRBJ2-4; tentative D call: TRBD1 (6 bases). Germline-derived CDR1 and CDR2 are SEHNR and FQNEAQ (reference sequence). This CDR3 contains 17 residues. The V end lost 6 bases, the J end lost 2 bases, and 20 bases lay between the germline ends. CDR3 DNA: TGTGCCAGCAGTCGTGAAGGGGGTACTGGGACCAAAAACATTCAGTACTTC. It codes for CASSREGGTGTKNIQYF. Full variable domain (remainder filled in from reference TRBV7-9 and TRBJ2-4): DTGVSQNPRHKITKRGQNVTFRCDPISEHNRLYWYRQTLGQGPEFLTYFQNEAQLEKSRLLSDRFSAERPKGSFSTLEIQRTEQGDSAMYLCASSREGGTGTKNIQYFGAGTRLSVL.

The chain couples TRBV11-2 to TRBJ2-5, with D possibly matching TRBD1 (7 bases). In germline, CDR1 is SGHAT, CDR2 FQNNGV. The V end was cut by 3 bases, the J end by 5 bases, with 16 bases between. The CDR3 length is 15 residues. The CDR3: CASSFQPSGGETQYF. DNA of the CDR3: TGTGCCAGCAGCTTCCAACCCTCAGGGGGGGAGACCCAGTACTTC.

The chain has TRBV5-1 and TRBJ1-6, with a possible D match to TRBD1 (6 bases). From germline, CDR1 is SGHRS and CDR2 YFSETQ. V was cut by 8 bases and J by 0 bases, with 21 bases left in between. CDR3 length equals 18 residues. The CDR3 DNA follows: TGCGCCAGGCCATGCTCGGACAGTACGAGCTCCTATAATTCACCCCTCCACTTT. Translation: CARPCSDSTSSYNSPLHF.

V and J are TRBV9 and TRBJ1-5, with TRBD1 as a possible D gene (6 bases). V lost 4 bases to trimming and J lost 2 bases, with 16 bases between them. The CDR3 totals 16 residues. Germline loops: CDR1 SGDLS, CDR2 YYNGEE. CDR3 nucleotide sequence: TGTGCCAGCAGCCCAGGGGACCGTCGAGGCAATCAGCCCCAGCATTTT. Translating gives CASSPGDRRGNQPQHF. The full variable domain, its missing parts supplied by reference TRBV9 and TRBJ1-5, is DSGVTQTPKHLITATGQRVTLRCSPRSGDLSVYWYQQSLDQGLQFLIQYYNGEERAKGNILERFSAQQFPDLHSELNLSSLELGDSALYFCASSPGDRRGNQPQHFGDGTRLSIL.

This chain connects TRBV5-1 to TRBJ2-1; perhaps TRBD2 as D (5 bases). V lost 2 bases, J lost 4 bases, and 22 bases lay in between. The CDR3 extends over 18 amino acids. Germline CDR1 and CDR2: SGHRS and YFSETQ. Here the CDR3 DNA reads TGCGCCAGCAGCTTTTCCCCCCAGAGAGGGTCGGGATACAATGAGCAGTTCTTC. This codes for CASSFSPQRGSGYNEQFF.